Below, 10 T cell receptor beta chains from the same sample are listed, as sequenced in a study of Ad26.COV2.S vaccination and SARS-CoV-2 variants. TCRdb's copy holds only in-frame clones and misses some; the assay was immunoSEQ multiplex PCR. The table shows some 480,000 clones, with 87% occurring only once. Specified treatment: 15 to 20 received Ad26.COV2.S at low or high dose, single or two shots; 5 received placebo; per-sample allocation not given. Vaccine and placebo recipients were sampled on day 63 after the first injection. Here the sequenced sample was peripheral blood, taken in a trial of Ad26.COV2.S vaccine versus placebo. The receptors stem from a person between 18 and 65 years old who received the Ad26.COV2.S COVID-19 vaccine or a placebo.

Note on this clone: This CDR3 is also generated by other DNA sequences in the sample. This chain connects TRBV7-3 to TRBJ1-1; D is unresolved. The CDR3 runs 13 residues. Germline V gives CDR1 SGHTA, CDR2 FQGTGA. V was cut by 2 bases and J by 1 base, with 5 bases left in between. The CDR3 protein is CASSLRPNTEAFF. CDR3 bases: TGTGCCAGCAGCTTACGACCGAACACTGAAGCTTTCTTT.

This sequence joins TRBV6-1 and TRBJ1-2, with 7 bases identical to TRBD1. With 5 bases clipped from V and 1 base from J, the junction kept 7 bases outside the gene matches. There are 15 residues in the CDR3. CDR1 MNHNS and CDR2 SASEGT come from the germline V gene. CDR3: CASSTRDSINYGYTF. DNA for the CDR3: TGTGCCAGCAGTACCCGGGACAGCATTAACTATGGCTACACCTTC.

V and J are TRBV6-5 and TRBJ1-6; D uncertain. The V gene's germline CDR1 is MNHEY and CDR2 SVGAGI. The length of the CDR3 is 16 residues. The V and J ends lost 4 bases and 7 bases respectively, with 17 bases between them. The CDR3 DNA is TGTGCCAGCAGTTTGACGGAGCGATCAAGGAATTCACCCCTCCACTTT. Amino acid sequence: CASSLTERSRNSPLHF.

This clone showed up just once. In nucleotides, the CDR3 is TGTGCCAGCAGCCAAGATGCCAGGGGCGTCTATGGCTACACCTTC. This sequence encodes CASSQDARGVYGYTF. This chain links TRBV4-2 with TRBJ1-2, with D possibly TRBD1 on 6 matching bases. V was shortened by 0 bases and J by 4 bases, with 12 bases between the two germline ends. The CDR3 spans 15 residues. Germline values: CDR1 LGHNA, CDR2 YNFKEQ.

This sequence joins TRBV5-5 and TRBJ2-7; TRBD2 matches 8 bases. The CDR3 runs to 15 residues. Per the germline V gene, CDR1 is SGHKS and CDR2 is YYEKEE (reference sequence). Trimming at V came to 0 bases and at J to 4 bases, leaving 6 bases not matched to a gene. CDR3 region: CASSLVSGSRYEQYF. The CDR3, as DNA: TGTGCCAGCAGCTTGGTAAGCGGGAGTAGGTACGAGCAGTACTTC.

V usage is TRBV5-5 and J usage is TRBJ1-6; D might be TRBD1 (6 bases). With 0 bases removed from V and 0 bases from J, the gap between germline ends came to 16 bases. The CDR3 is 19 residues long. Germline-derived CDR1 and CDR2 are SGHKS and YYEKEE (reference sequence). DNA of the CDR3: TGTGCCAGCAGCTTGGGCCCGGGACACACTGGCTCCTATAATTCACCCCTCCACTTT. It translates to CASSLGPGHTGSYNSPLHF.

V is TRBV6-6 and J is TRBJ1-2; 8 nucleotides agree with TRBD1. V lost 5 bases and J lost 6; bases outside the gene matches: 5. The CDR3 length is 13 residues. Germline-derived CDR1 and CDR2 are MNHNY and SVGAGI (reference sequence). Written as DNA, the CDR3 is TGTGCCAGCAGTCCGACAGGGGCCCATGGCTACACCTTC. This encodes CASSPTGAHGYTF.

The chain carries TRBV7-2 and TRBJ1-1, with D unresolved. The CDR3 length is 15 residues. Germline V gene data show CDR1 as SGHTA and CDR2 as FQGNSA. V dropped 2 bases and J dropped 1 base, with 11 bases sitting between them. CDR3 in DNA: TGTGCCAGCAGCTTAAACTTAGGGCCGAACACTGAAGCTTTCTTT. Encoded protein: CASSLNLGPNTEAFF.

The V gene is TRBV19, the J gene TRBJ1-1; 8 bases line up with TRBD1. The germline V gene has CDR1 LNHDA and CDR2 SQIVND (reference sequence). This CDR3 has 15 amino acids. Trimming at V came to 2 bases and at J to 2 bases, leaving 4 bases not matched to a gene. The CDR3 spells CASSILGQGNTEAFF. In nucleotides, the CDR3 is TGTGCCAGTAGTATACTAGGACAGGGAAACACTGAAGCTTTCTTT. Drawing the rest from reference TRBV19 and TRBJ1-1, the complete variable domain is DGGITQSPKYLFRKEGQNVTLSCEQNLNHDAMYWYRQDPGQGLRLIYYSQIVNDFQKGDIAEGYSVSREKKESFPLTVTSAQKNPTAFYLCASSILGQGNTEAFFGQGTRLTVV.

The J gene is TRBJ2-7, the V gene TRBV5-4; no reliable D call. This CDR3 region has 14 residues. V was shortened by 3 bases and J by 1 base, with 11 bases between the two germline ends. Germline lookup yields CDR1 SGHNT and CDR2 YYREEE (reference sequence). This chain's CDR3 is CASSSPTKSYEQYF. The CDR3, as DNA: TGTGCCAGCAGCTCGCCGACAAAATCCTACGAGCAGTACTTC.